The 17 T cell receptor beta chains below come from one sample, sequenced in a study of T cells in Graves' hyperthyroidism and ophthalmopathy. Amplified regions were TCR beta CDR3 sequences from RNA transcripts. A set of HTBI primers served as the primers for a first-round RT-PCR of the TCR CDR3. TCRdb re-called the multiplex PCR reads through MiXCR, storing one row per CDR3 protein. The sample shows more than 300,000 distinct CDR3 sequences, about a fifth of them seen only once. Sequenced material: blood. The receptors were gathered from a man younger than 35 with Graves' ophthalmopathy.

V is TRBV7-9 and J is TRBJ1-1, with D hard to call. From germline, CDR1 is SEHNR and CDR2 FQNEAQ (reference sequence). V gave up 1 base and J gave up 4 bases, with 16 bases separating them. CDR3 size: 16 residues. The CDR3 spells CASSLGSGEWGTEAFF. In DNA, the CDR3 is TGTGCCAGCAGCTTAGGGTCGGGCGAGTGGGGCACTGAAGCTTTCTTT.

The CDR3 DNA reads as TGTGCCAGCAGCAGAGAGGCGGTAGCTAACTATGGCTACACCTTC. It specifies CASSREAVANYGYTF. The rearrangement uses TRBV9 and TRBJ1-2; no clear D gene. This CDR3 is built from 15 residues. With 4 bases removed from V and 0 bases from J, the gap between germline ends came to 13 bases. CDR1 and CDR2 from the germline V gene are SGDLS and YYNGEE.

This clonotype was detected ten times or more. The chain links TRBV5-6 to TRBJ2-7; no definite D call. The V end was cut by 4 bases, the J end by 3 bases, with 11 bases between. Looked up from germline, CDR1 is SGHDT and CDR2 is YYEEEE. The CDR3 runs to 13 residues. The CDR3 loop reads CASSNAAVYEQYF. The CDR3 DNA is TGTGCCAGCAGCAACGCGGCGGTCTACGAGCAGTACTTC.

This clonotype was counted only a few times. This sequence joins TRBV7-2 and TRBJ2-2; D unresolved. The germline CDR1 and CDR2 sequences are SGHTA and FQGNSA. This CDR3 region has 15 residues. Trimming cost V 2 bases and J 2 bases, with 9 bases left between them. CDR3 DNA sequence: TGTGCCAGCAGCTTACTAAGGCTCAACACCGGGGAGCTGTTTTTT. Encoded protein: CASSLLRLNTGELFF.

This clonotype was counted many times. V usage is TRBV2 and J usage is TRBJ2-7; 9 bases are shared with TRBD1. From germline, CDR1 is SNHLY and CDR2 FYNNEI. CDR3 length: 13 amino acids. With 7 bases clipped from V and 3 bases from J, the junction kept 4 bases outside the gene matches. CDR3 region: CASTGGQGYEQYF. CDR3 bases: TGTGCCAGCACCGGGGGACAGGGCTACGAGCAGTACTTC.

This clonotype occurred many times. V gene TRBV7-9 combines with J gene TRBJ2-1, with unresolved D. Germline values: CDR1 SEHNR, CDR2 FQNEAQ (reference sequence). This CDR3 has 12 amino acids. V gave up 5 bases and J gave up 9 bases, with 11 bases separating them. The DNA for the CDR3 is TGTGCCAGCAGCCCCCCGGGCCGTGAGCAGTTCTTC. This sequence encodes CASSPPGREQFF.

This rearrangement joins TRBV4-2 to TRBJ2-3; 10 bases match TRBD1. The CDR3 contains 17 residues. Unmatched junction bases numbered 13, after V lost 4 bases and J lost 6 bases. Germline CDR1 and CDR2: LGHNA and YNFKEQ. The CDR3 nucleotides are TGTGCCAGCAGCCCTCAGGGGGGCGGACAGGGGGGTGATACGCAGTATTTT. This gives the protein CASSPQGGGQGGDTQYF.

This clonotype was observed many times. The V and J genes are TRBV3-1 and TRBJ1-2; D is unresolved. Trimming left V 8 bases short and J 0 bases short, with 10 bases between. This CDR3 is built from 13 residues. Germline V gives CDR1 LGHDT, CDR2 YNNKEL (reference sequence). The CDR3 sequence: CASQARANYGYTF. CDR3 in DNA: TGTGCCAGCCAGGCACGAGCTAACTATGGCTACACCTTC.

Many counts were recorded for this clonotype. This chain connects TRBV10-3 to TRBJ2-1; 9 nucleotides match TRBD1. The CDR3 extends over 14 amino acids. Per the germline V gene, CDR1 is ENHRY and CDR2 is SYGVKD. After removal of 5 bases from V and 6 bases from J, the junction contained 5 bases not matched to a gene. The CDR3 sequence is CAISPGQGLNEQFF. CDR3 DNA sequence: TGTGCCATCAGTCCGGGACAGGGTCTCAATGAGCAGTTCTTC.

The rearrangement joins TRBV24-1 to TRBJ1-5, with D unresolved. V was cut by 3 bases and J by 0 bases, with 11 bases left in between. The germline V gene encodes CDR1 KGHDR and CDR2 SFDVKD. This CDR3 has 16 residues. The CDR3: CATSDPQSASNQPQHF. CDR3 DNA sequence: TGTGCCACCAGTGATCCCCAGTCCGCTAGCAATCAGCCCCAGCATTTT.

The chain employs TRBV2 and TRBJ2-2; 9 bases align to TRBD1. Germline assignment: CDR1 SNHLY and CDR2 FYNNEI. The CDR3 consists of 14 residues. V shed 6 bases, J shed 5 bases, and the junction held 4 bases outside the gene matches. The CDR3 reads CASRLTGGTGELFF. In nucleotides, the CDR3 is TGTGCCAGCAGGTTGACAGGGGGGACCGGGGAGCTGTTTTTT. The whole variable domain, remainder taken from reference TRBV2 and TRBJ2-2, is EPEVTQTPSHQVTQMGQEVILRCVPISNHLYFYWYRQILGQKVEFLVSFYNNEISEKSEIFDDQFSVERPDGSNFTLKIRSTKLEDSAMYFCASRLTGGTGELFFGEGSRLTVL.

This chain links TRBV9 with TRBJ1-3; tentative D call: TRBD1 (6 bases). There are 16 residues in the CDR3. Germline V gene lookup returns CDR1 SGDLS and CDR2 YYNGEE. V was pared by 2 bases and J by 0 bases, with 12 bases between. The CDR3 region has the DNA TGTGCCAGCAGCGTTGGAGGGGGAGGCTCTGGAAACACCATATATTTT. Its protein product is CASSVGGGGSGNTIYF.

This clonotype was seen only a few times. This chain uses TRBV20-1 with TRBJ2-5; 13 bases match TRBD2. This CDR3 is 17 amino acids long. Unmatched junction bases numbered 10, after V lost 1 base and J lost 5 bases. The germline CDR1 and CDR2 sequences are DFQATT and SNEGSKA (reference sequence). CDR3 loop: CSARGAGTSGAQETQYF. In DNA, the CDR3 is TGCAGTGCTAGAGGAGCCGGGACTAGCGGGGCCCAGGAGACCCAGTACTTC.

V is TRBV5-1 and J is TRBJ2-5; 10 bases are a match to TRBD1. The CDR3 contains 15 residues. V gave up 2 bases and J gave up 5 bases; unmatched junction bases: 6. Germline lookup yields CDR1 SGHRS and CDR2 YFSETQ. For the CDR3, the DNA is TGCGCCAGCAGCTTCGGACAGGGGGTTGAGGAGACCCAGTACTTC. Translation: CASSFGQGVEETQYF.

There are many counts of this clonotype. The V and J genes are TRBV6-1 and TRBJ1-2; 8 nucleotides line up with TRBD1. Trimming took 6 bases from V and 4 from J; bases not matched to a gene: 13. Germline V gene data show CDR1 as MNHNS and CDR2 as SASEGT. This CDR3 spans 16 amino acids. CDR3 protein: CASSLGQGPRSYGYTF. In DNA form, the CDR3 reads TGTGCCAGCAGCTTAGGACAGGGCCCCCGTAGCTATGGCTACACCTTC.

There are a few counts of this clonotype. The genes are TRBV20-1 and TRBJ2-7, with 11 bases that match TRBD2. The CDR3 is made up of 12 amino acids. Per germline, CDR1 DFQATT and CDR2 SNEGSKA (reference sequence). CDR3 DNA sequence: TGCAGAGCGACTAGCGGGGCGTACGAGCAGTACTTC. This codes for CRATSGAYEQYF.

This clonotype was seen at least ten times. V and J are TRBV28 and TRBJ1-2; weak D call: TRBD1 (6 bases). This CDR3 region has 13 residues. V was trimmed by 2 bases and J by 7 bases, leaving 11 bases between them. Looked up from germline, CDR1 is MDHEN and CDR2 is SYDVKM. The CDR3 DNA is TGTGCCAGCAGTTTAGGGGGGGCGCCTGGCTACACCTTC. It codes for CASSLGGAPGYTF.